This TCR beta chain was recorded in a study of tumor and adjacent non-tumor tissue in lung cancer. With regard to this clonotype: Its target is not known. One end of the junction fails to match germline, which may point to a read error.

Germline CDR1 reads SGHNT; CDR2 reads YYREEE (reference sequence). CDR3 length equals 15 residues. RNA was extracted from bulk tissue without any cell sorting. A modified ARM-PCR protocol with three rounds of nested PCR amplified TCRbeta. TCRdb re-called the multiplex PCR reads through MiXCR, storing one row per CDR3 protein. Among some 84,000 distinct CDR3 sequences, roughly two thirds were seen once, and the ten largest hold about 16%. General observations from the study: Tumor repertoires had a smaller top 100 clone share than normal lung. Compared with tumor, normal lung showed significantly lower TCR diversity.

The sequenced sample was lung tumor tissue. The origin of this receptor is a man between 65 and 79 years old with non-small cell lung cancer. The J gene is TRBJ2-5, the V gene TRBV5-4, with a possible D match to TRBD2 (5 bases). The CDR3 here is CANSLGSGNQETQYF. In DNA, the CDR3 is TGTGCCAACAGCTTAGGGTCGGGGAATCAAGAGACCCAGTACTTC.